This T cell receptor beta chain was retrieved from a study of radiation and T cells in renal cell carcinoma. Study-level information: Nephrectomy followed 15 Gy stereotactic body radiation by 4 weeks.

Germline CDR1 and CDR2: SGHRS and YFSETQ. This CDR3 is 16 amino acids long. V lost 0 bases, J lost 5 bases, and 17 bases lay in between. Sample time point: blood 2 weeks post-SBRT. The treatment denotes: 15 Gy SBRT to primary tumor, nephrectomy 4 weeks later. Assay used: immunoSEQ multiplex PCR; TCRdb lists only in-frame clones, some missing. This sample has roughly 120,000 clones; more than 80% occur once, and the top ten carry around 2%. The sequencing here drew on blood, taken from a patient whose treatment included radiotherapy and nephrectomy. This receptor was identified in a woman aged 60 to 75 with renal cell carcinoma. This chain links TRBV5-1 with TRBJ2-5; D might be TRBD1 (6 bases). The CDR3: CASSLVVQGGSETQYF. CDR3 nucleotide sequence: TGCGCCAGCAGCTTGGTTGTACAGGGCGGTTCGGAGACCCAGTACTTC.